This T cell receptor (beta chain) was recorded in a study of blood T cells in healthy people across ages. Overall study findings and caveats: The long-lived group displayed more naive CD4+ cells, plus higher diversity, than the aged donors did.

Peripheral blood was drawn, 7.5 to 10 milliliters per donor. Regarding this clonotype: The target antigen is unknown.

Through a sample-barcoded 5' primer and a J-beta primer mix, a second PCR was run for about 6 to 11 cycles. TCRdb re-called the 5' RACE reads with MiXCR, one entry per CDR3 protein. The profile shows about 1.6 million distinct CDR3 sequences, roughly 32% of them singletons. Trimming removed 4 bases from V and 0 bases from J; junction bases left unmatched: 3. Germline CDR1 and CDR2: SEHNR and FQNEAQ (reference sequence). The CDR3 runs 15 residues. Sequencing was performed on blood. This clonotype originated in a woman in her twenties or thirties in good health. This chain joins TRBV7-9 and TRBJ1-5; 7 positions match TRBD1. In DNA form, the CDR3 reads TGTGCCAGCAGCTCCTGGGACAGTAGCAATCAGCCCCAGCATTTT. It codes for CASSSWDSSNQPQHF.